The 18 T cell receptor beta chains given below trace back to one sample, sequenced in a study of T-cell reconstitution after alpha-beta-depleted transplantation in children. As it was prepared, the TCRbeta library received unique molecular identifiers. TCRdb re-analysed the PCR reads in MiXCR, keeping a single row per CDR3 protein. The data contain a few hundred thousand distinct CDR3 sequences, around 25% of them seen just once; the ten biggest clones take up roughly 11%. The sample in question was PBMCs, mostly from graft donor cells, obtained 180 days after TCRalphabeta/CD19-depleted stem cell transplant. Receptors originate from a male patient younger than 18 who had a stem cell transplant for acute lymphoblastic leukemia, so the T cells may come from the graft donor.

The rearrangement joins TRBV24-1 to TRBJ2-2; TRBD1 agrees at 9 bases. The junction had 6 bases not matched to a gene; V was cut back by 4 bases and J by 1 base. Per the germline V gene, CDR1 is KGHDR and CDR2 is SFDVKD. The CDR3 runs 17 residues. The CDR3 nucleotides read TGTGCCACCAGTGACCGAACAGGGGGCTGGAACACCGGGGAGCTGTTTTTT. Amino acids: CATSDRTGGWNTGELFF.

The chain couples TRBV7-6 to TRBJ2-2; 13 bases are shared with TRBD2. This CDR3 region has 16 residues. The V and J ends lost 0 bases and 5 bases, in that order; junction bases with no gene match: 0. CDR1 SGHVS and CDR2 FNYEAQ come from the germline V gene. CDR3 sequence reads: CASSLAGLAGTGELFF. CDR3 nucleotides: TGTGCCAGCAGCTTAGCGGGACTAGCGGGGACCGGGGAGCTGTTTTTT.

This clonotype has only a few counts. The gene calls are TRBV9 and TRBJ2-1; 8 nucleotides match TRBD1. CDR1 SGDLS and CDR2 YYNGEE come from the germline V gene. CDR3 length equals 14 residues. The V segment lost 3 bases and the J segment 5 bases; nucleotides outside the gene matches: 4. CDR3 sequence: CASSAPTGDNEQFF. CDR3 DNA sequence: TGTGCCAGCAGCGCCCCGACAGGGGACAATGAGCAGTTCTTC.

The sample holds a few counts of this clonotype. V gene TRBV27 combines with J gene TRBJ2-7; D is perhaps TRBD1 (5 bases). Germline CDR1 and CDR2: MNHEY and SMNVEV (reference sequence). The CDR3 extends over 15 amino acids. V lost 5 bases and J 2 bases, leaving 16 bases between the germline ends. CDR3 in DNA: TGTGCCAGCAGTCTCCATGGGGCAGGCGCCTACGAGCAGTACTTC. It is translated as CASSLHGAGAYEQYF.

This clonotype showed up just a few times. The chain employs TRBV7-9 and TRBJ2-5, with 9 bases that match TRBD1. CDR3 length: 16 amino acids. The germline V gene encodes CDR1 SEHNR and CDR2 FQNEAQ (reference sequence). Trimming cost V 9 bases and J 2 bases; bases outside gene matches: 13. The CDR3 protein is CARAEIGTGNQETQYF. For the CDR3, the DNA is TGTGCCAGAGCGGAGATTGGGACAGGGAATCAAGAGACCCAGTACTTC.

The chain joins TRBV20-1 to TRBJ2-4; D is unresolved. Germline V CDR1 and CDR2: DFQATT, SNEGSKA (reference sequence). The CDR3 has 13 residues. V lost 5 bases and J lost 0, with 8 bases in between. The CDR3, as DNA: TGCAGTGCTGAAGGCGGAGCCAAAAACATTCAGTACTTC. Protein product: CSAEGGAKNIQYF.

This rearrangement joins TRBV27 to TRBJ2-7; possibly TRBD1 for D (5 bases). Per the germline V gene, CDR1 is MNHEY and CDR2 is SMNVEV (reference sequence). This CDR3 region has 16 residues. V was shortened by 4 bases and J by 2 bases, with 18 bases between the two germline ends. The CDR3 nucleotides are TGTGCCAGCAGTTCCCTCCCGACAGTCCTCCCCTACGAGCAGTACTTC. Its protein product is CASSSLPTVLPYEQYF.

This clonotype was detected a few times. V and J are TRBV5-1 and TRBJ1-1, with D uncertain. The germline CDR1 and CDR2 sequences are SGHRS and YFSETQ. Trimming cost V 4 bases and J 0 bases, with 13 bases left between them. The CDR3 has 15 amino acids. Here the CDR3 reads CASSAVPNMNTEAFF. CDR3 DNA: TGCGCCAGCAGCGCCGTCCCTAACATGAACACTGAAGCTTTCTTT.

This clonotype was counted at least ten times. CDR3 amino acids: CASRTGLYGVEQYF. CDR3 nucleotides: TGTGCCAGCAGAACAGGGTTATATGGGGTCGAGCAGTACTTC. The chain uses TRBV12-3 or TRBV12-4 and TRBJ2-7; the D gene is possibly TRBD1 (6 bases). The length of the CDR3 is 14 residues. The V and J ends lost 6 bases and 6 bases respectively, with 18 bases between them.

This clonotype was counted a few times. The V gene is TRBV20-1, the J gene TRBJ2-3; a weak D match, TRBD1 (8 bases). Germline lookup yields CDR1 DFQATT and CDR2 SNEGSKA (reference sequence). The CDR3 length is 14 residues. CDR3 protein: CSATYRGGTDTQYF. The CDR3 coding sequence is TGCAGCGCCACCTACAGGGGGGGAACAGATACGCAGTATTTT.

A few counts support this clonotype. This chain links TRBV7-3 with TRBJ2-3; TRBD2 matches at 13 bases. The CDR3 is 17 residues long. V lost 4 bases to trimming and J lost 5 bases; unmatched junction nucleotides: 9. Germline V gene lookup returns CDR1 SGHTA and CDR2 FQGTGA. This CDR3 reads CASSSSLAGGPVDTQYF. CDR3 coding DNA: TGTGCCAGCAGCTCGTCACTAGCGGGAGGGCCCGTAGATACGCAGTATTTT.

In its sample, this clonotype was seen a few times. CDR3 loop: CASSRLAGRAGETQYF. Here the CDR3 DNA reads TGCGCCAGCAGCCGTCTGGCCGGGAGGGCCGGGGAGACCCAGTACTTC. This chain links TRBV5-1 with TRBJ2-5; the match to TRBD2 covers 8 bases. The junction had 13 bases not matched to a gene; V was cut back by 4 bases and J by 5 bases. The CDR3 extends over 16 amino acids. Per germline, CDR1 SGHRS and CDR2 YFSETQ.

The chain has TRBV28 and TRBJ1-2; 7 bases line up with TRBD1. The CDR3 has 16 amino acids. The V gene end was trimmed by 0 bases and the J gene end by 3 bases; junction bases not matched to a gene: 7. The germline gives CDR1 MDHEN, CDR2 SYDVKM. As DNA, the CDR3 is TGTGCCAGCAGTTTATGGGGGGACAGCAGCGACTATGGCTACACCTTC. As protein: CASSLWGDSSDYGYTF.

The V call is TRBV6-5, the J call TRBJ2-2, with unresolved D. The V gene lost 2 bases and the J gene lost 2 bases, with 12 bases spanning the gap. Looked up from germline, CDR1 is MNHEY and CDR2 is SVGAGI. The CDR3 runs 16 residues. The CDR3 sequence: CASSYKAWTNTGELFF. The DNA of the CDR3 is TGTGCCAGCAGTTACAAGGCCTGGACCAACACCGGGGAGCTGTTTTTT.

The genes are TRBV12-3 or TRBV12-4 and TRBJ2-2; TRBD2 matches 12 bases. The length of the CDR3 is 16 residues. J lost 7 bases, V lost 2 bases, and 5 bases had no gene match. In nucleotides, the CDR3 is TGTGCCAGCAGTTTAAGACTAGCGGGAGTAGGCGGGGAGCTGTTTTTT. Protein: CASSLRLAGVGGELFF.

J is TRBJ2-7 and V is TRBV2; D call uncertain. V lost 10 bases, J lost 3 bases, and 22 bases lay in between. There are 15 residues in the CDR3. CDR1 is SNHLY and CDR2 is FYNNEI in the germline V gene. The CDR3 nucleotides are TGTGCCACCACTGGTATCCCAGATAAACACTACGAGCAGTACTTC. It codes for CATTGIPDKHYEQYF. Combining the CDR3 with reference TRBV2 and TRBJ2-7 gives the whole variable domain EPEVTQTPSHQVTQMGQEVILRCVPISNHLYFYWYRQILGQKVEFLVSFYNNEISEKSEIFDDQFSVERPDGSNFTLKIRSTKLEDSAMYFCATTGIPDKHYEQYFGPGTRLTVT.

This clonotype was detected only a few times. V is TRBV5-1 and J is TRBJ2-1; TRBD2 matches 13 bases. CDR3 length: 16 residues. Per germline, CDR1 SGHRS and CDR2 YFSETQ. Trimming at V came to 4 bases and at J to 4 bases, leaving 5 bases not matched to a gene. CDR3 coding DNA: TGCGCCAGCAGCACCGGGACTAGCGGGGCTTACAATGAGCAGTTCTTC. Residues: CASSTGTSGAYNEQFF.

V gene TRBV20-1 combines with J gene TRBJ2-3; 7 nucleotides line up with TRBD2. Losses at the gene ends were 3 bases for V and 0 bases for J; bases not matched to a gene: 3. This CDR3 has 14 residues. Per the germline V gene, CDR1 is DFQATT and CDR2 is SNEGSKA (reference sequence). CDR3 sequence: CSASLAVSTDTQYF. The CDR3 nucleotides are TGCAGTGCTAGCCTAGCGGTTAGCACAGATACGCAGTATTTT.